Following are 14 T cell receptor beta chains from one sample sequenced in a study of shared clonotypes between healthy human individuals. Clones were read by immunoSEQ multiplex PCR, and TCRdb kept only the in-frame ones, dropping some. Here the sample spans millions of clones, 85% to 95% being singletons. CD45RO-negative CD8 cells positively selected for CCR7 made up the naive population, which excluded terminally differentiated effector memory CD45RA+ cells. The sample taken for sequencing was naive CD8+ T cells sorted from blood. These receptors all stem from a man aged 18 to 30 in good health.

This rearrangement joins TRBV9 to TRBJ1-1; 7 bases align to TRBD1. Germline V gene sequence: CDR1 SGDLS, CDR2 YYNGEE. With 2 bases clipped from V and 4 bases from J, the junction kept 5 bases outside the gene matches. This CDR3 contains 14 residues. The CDR3 here is CASSVGQSTTEAFF. The DNA of the CDR3 is TGTGCCAGCAGCGTGGGACAGTCGACCACTGAAGCTTTCTTT.

The J gene is TRBJ2-7, the V gene TRBV4-1, with 10 bases fitting TRBD2. V gave up 1 base and J gave up 3 bases; unmatched junction bases: 9. This CDR3 region has 17 residues. Per the germline V gene, CDR1 is MGHRA and CDR2 is YSYEKL. CDR3 DNA: TGCGCCAGCAGCCAAGCCCCAGCGGGGGGGCCTCTCTACGAGCAGTACTTC. It is translated as CASSQAPAGGPLYEQYF.

This clone was seen a single time. The V gene is TRBV19, the J gene TRBJ1-4; D unresolved. V gave up 3 bases and J gave up 0 bases, with 11 bases separating them. This CDR3 has 16 amino acids. CDR1 and CDR2 from the germline V gene are LNHDA and SQIVND (reference sequence). The CDR3 is CASSIPAWSTNEKLFF. The CDR3 DNA reads as TGTGCCAGTAGTATCCCGGCGTGGTCAACTAATGAAAAACTGTTTTTT.

V usage is TRBV27 and J usage is TRBJ1-4; TRBD1 matches 7 bases. After removal of 6 bases from V and 4 bases from J, the junction contained 8 bases not matched to a gene. The CDR3 spans 15 residues. Germline V gives CDR1 MNHEY, CDR2 SMNVEV (reference sequence). DNA for the CDR3: TGTGCCAGCAGACCACGAAGGGGGCTTAATGAAAAACTGTTTTTT. Amino acids: CASRPRRGLNEKLFF. Complete variable domain (other parts from reference TRBV27 and TRBJ1-4): EAQVTQNPRYLITVTGKKLTVTCSQNMNHEYMSWYRQDPGLGLRQIYYSMNVEVTDKGDVPEGYKVSRKEKRNFPLILESPSPNQTSLYFCASRPRRGLNEKLFFGSGTQLSVL.

The genes are TRBV14 and TRBJ2-5, with a tentative D call TRBD1 (6 bases). The CDR3 covers 15 residues. V was shortened by 4 bases and J by 5 bases, with 17 bases between the two germline ends. Germline V gene data show CDR1 as SGHDN and CDR2 as FVKESK. CDR3: CASSLGTTAGETQYF. For the CDR3, the DNA is TGTGCCAGCAGCCTAGGGACAACCGCAGGGGAGACCCAGTACTTC.

A single count supports this clone. This chain connects TRBV19 to TRBJ2-1, with a possible D match to TRBD2 (5 bases). CDR1 is LNHDA and CDR2 is SQIVND in the germline V gene (reference sequence). Trimming took 5 bases from V and 5 from J, leaving 19 bases between them. CDR3 length equals 16 residues. CDR3: CASSDRGLLSNNEQFF. DNA for the CDR3: TGTGCCAGTAGTGACCGGGGTCTCCTATCTAACAATGAGCAGTTCTTC. Full variable domain (missing parts from reference TRBV19 and TRBJ2-1): DGGITQSPKYLFRKEGQNVTLSCEQNLNHDAMYWYRQDPGQGLRLIYYSQIVNDFQKGDIAEGYSVSREKKESFPLTVTSAQKNPTAFYLCASSDRGLLSNNEQFFGPGTRLTVL.

The chain combines TRBV7-9 with TRBJ2-2; 7 bases align to TRBD1. The CDR3 totals 16 residues. With V trimmed by 5 bases and J by 6 bases, 12 bases remained unmatched. CDR1 is SEHNR, CDR2 FQNEAQ, per germline (reference sequence). The CDR3 nucleotides read TGTGCCAGCAGCATCGAAGGGGGCGCTTCAGCCGGGGAGCTGTTTTTT. This encodes CASSIEGGASAGELFF. Drawing the rest from reference TRBV7-9 and TRBJ2-2, the complete variable domain is DTGVSQNPRHKITKRGQNVTFRCDPISEHNRLYWYRQTLGQGPEFLTYFQNEAQLEKSRLLSDRFSAERPKGSFSTLEIQRTEQGDSAMYLCASSIEGGASAGELFFGEGSRLTVL.

The CDR3 DNA reads TGTGCCAGCAGCGTAAGCCGGGACAGGGGCTACGAGCAGTACTTC. Encoded protein: CASSVSRDRGYEQYF. This chain joins TRBV9 and TRBJ2-7; 10 bases match TRBD1. Germline lookup yields CDR1 SGDLS and CDR2 YYNGEE. The CDR3 runs to 15 residues. Unmatched junction bases numbered 4, after V lost 1 base and J lost 3 bases.

The CDR3 DNA reads TGTGCCAGCAGCGACGGGACTAGCGAAGACGGGGAGCTGTTTTTT. It is translated as CASSDGTSEDGELFF. This rearrangement joins TRBV9 to TRBJ2-2, with 10 bases fitting TRBD2. Trimming took 3 bases from V and 7 from J; bases not matched to a gene: 6. The CDR3 has 15 residues. Germline V gene lookup returns CDR1 SGDLS and CDR2 YYNGEE.

The gene calls are TRBV2 and TRBJ2-3; TRBD2 matches 10 bases. This CDR3 has 17 residues. Germline trimming cut 2 bases from V and 2 bases from J; bases unmatched to any gene: 7. From germline, CDR1 is SNHLY and CDR2 FYNNEI. The CDR3 bases are TGTGCCAGCAGTGAATTTGGACTAGCGGAGATCACAGATACGCAGTATTTT. As protein: CASSEFGLAEITDTQYF.

The J gene is TRBJ1-6, the V gene TRBV2; 7 nucleotides match TRBD1. Germline-derived CDR1 and CDR2 are SNHLY and FYNNEI. This CDR3 has 16 residues. V was pared by 10 bases and J by 0 bases, with 9 bases of the junction left unmatched. The CDR3 DNA reads TGTGCCACCCAGGGACAGATGAGCTCCTATAATTCACCCCTCCACTTT. It translates to CATQGQMSSYNSPLHF.

This rearrangement joins TRBV7-9 to TRBJ2-1, with TRBD1 identical over 7 bases. This CDR3 is 16 amino acids long. Germline CDR1 reads SEHNR; CDR2 reads FQNEAQ (reference sequence). J gave up 5 bases and V 6 bases, and 13 bases lay outside the gene matches. Written as DNA, the CDR3 is TGTGCCAGCAGACCCCCATCCAGGACAGGCAACAATGAGCAGTTCTTC. Amino acids: CASRPPSRTGNNEQFF.

The gene calls are TRBV5-6 and TRBJ1-1, with a tentative D call TRBD1 (5 bases). Deletions cut 4 bases from V and 5 bases from J, with 15 bases between. The CDR3 sequence is 14 residues long. Germline-derived CDR1 and CDR2 are SGHDT and YYEEEE. The DNA of the CDR3 is TGTGCCAGCAGCAGCGGGACGTGGCGGACTGAAGCTTTCTTT. Encoded protein: CASSSGTWRTEAFF. The variable domain in full, with the rest retrieved from reference TRBV5-6 and TRBJ1-1, is DAGVTQSPTHLIKTRGQQVTLRCSPKSGHDTVSWYQQALGQGPQFIFQYYEEEERQRGNFPDRFSGHQFPNYSSELNVNALLLGDSALYLCASSSGTWRTEAFFGQGTRLTVV.

V usage is TRBV27 and J usage is TRBJ2-7, with 9 positions matching TRBD2. Germline V gene data show CDR1 as MNHEY and CDR2 as SMNVEV (reference sequence). The CDR3 extends over 14 amino acids. Trimming removed 6 bases from V and 3 bases from J; junction bases left unmatched: 6. CDR3 sequence reads: CASSASTSGYEQYF. Here the CDR3 DNA reads TGTGCCAGCAGCGCCTCGACTAGCGGCTACGAGCAGTACTTC.